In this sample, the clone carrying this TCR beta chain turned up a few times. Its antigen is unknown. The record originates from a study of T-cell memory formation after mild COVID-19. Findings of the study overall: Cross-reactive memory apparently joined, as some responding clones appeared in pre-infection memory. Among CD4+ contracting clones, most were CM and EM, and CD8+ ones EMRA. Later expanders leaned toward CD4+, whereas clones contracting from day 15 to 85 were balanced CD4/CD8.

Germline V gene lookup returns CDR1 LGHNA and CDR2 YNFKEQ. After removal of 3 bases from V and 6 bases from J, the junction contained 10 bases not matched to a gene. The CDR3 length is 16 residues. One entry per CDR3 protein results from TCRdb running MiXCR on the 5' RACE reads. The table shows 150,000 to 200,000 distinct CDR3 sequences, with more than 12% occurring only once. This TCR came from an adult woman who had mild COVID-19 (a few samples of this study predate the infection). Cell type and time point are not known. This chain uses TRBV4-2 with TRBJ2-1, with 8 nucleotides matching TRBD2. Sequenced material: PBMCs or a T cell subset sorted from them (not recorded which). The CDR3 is CASSQDPRGGGNEQFF. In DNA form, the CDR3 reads TGTGCCAGCAGCCAGGACCCCCGGGGGGGGGGCAATGAGCAGTTCTTC.